This T cell receptor beta chain emerged from a study of cytomegalovirus exposure and HLA in healthy donors. Study-level information: Around 80 million unique TCR sequences came from HLA-typed donors in an early release.

The germline V gene encodes CDR1 MGHRA and CDR2 YSYEKL. CDR3 length: 15 amino acids. The trim removed 3 bases at V and 7 bases at J, leaving 7 bases unmatched. Use of 60 Vbeta and 13 Jbeta primers characterized the PCR. The protocol was immunoSEQ multiplex PCR, while the TCRdb copy is restricted to in-frame clones and leaves out a portion. The sample has under 200,000 clones, around 75% seen once. A remark on this clone: Antigen specificity is unknown.

Points from the study as a whole: As a later analysis revealed, the rate of TCR association differed by HLA locus, with DRB1 most and HLA-C fewest. Rarity characterized most TCR sequences, yet some public TCRs appeared in many donors. TRBV6-2, TRBV6-3 and other indistinguishable V segments were excluded.

Input material: PBMCs. This sequence joins TRBV4-1 and TRBJ2-2, with 8 bases matching TRBD1. This TCR derives from a human donor in good health. CDR3 sequence: CASSHFGTGFGELFF. In DNA form, the CDR3 reads TGCGCCAGCAGCCACTTTGGGACAGGCTTCGGGGAGCTGTTTTTT.